This is a list of T cell receptor beta chains from one sample in a study of T cell repertoires in cytomegalovirus infection. TCRdb re-called the reads with MiXCR, one entry per CDR3 protein. The repertoire holds 200,000 to 250,000 distinct CDR3 sequences, with about 7% as singletons. Sequencing was performed on PBMCs. The receptors derive from a human donor in good health (CMV status not recorded). Some clones in this sample may be carry-over from other donors' samples. CDR3s include the opening cysteine and the closing phenylalanine or tryptophan. The D gene is left open where the match is weak. Some rows have no size entry. The others give once, few or many, or a class for an expanded clone.

d_call j_call clone_size v_call cdr3_nt cdr3_aa
TRBD1 TRBJ1-5 many TRBV7-2 TGTGCCAGCAGCTTAGGGAGAGGGGGCGCGAGCAATCAGCCCCAGCATTTT CASSLGRGGASNQPQHF
NA TRBJ1-1 many TRBV11-2 TGTGCCAGCAGCTTAAAAAAGGGGAACACTGAAGCTTTCTTT CASSLKKGNTEAFF
TRBD2 TRBJ2-3 NA TRBV9 TGTGCCAGCAGCGTAGTGGGAGGGACTAGCACAGATACGCAGTATTTT CASSVVGGTSTDTQYF
NA TRBJ1-1 few TRBV20-1 TGCAGTGCTAGGGGTCGGGCTGAAGCTTTCTTT CSARGRAEAFF
TRBD2 TRBJ2-3 few TRBV2 TGTGCCAGCACCCCTTCCCCCGGACTAGCGGGGGAGGATACGCAGTATTTT CASTPSPGLAGEDTQYF
NA TRBJ1-1 many TRBV7-2 TGTGCCAGCAGCTTAGGTACGGGCACTGAAGCTTTCTTT CASSLGTGTEAFF
TRBD1 TRBJ2-7 many TRBV7-2 TGTGCCAGCACCCAGACAGGGGCCTACGAGCAGTACTTC CASTQTGAYEQYF
NA TRBJ2-7 few TRBV14 TGTGCCAGCAACCGACCAGGGGGGTACGAGCAGTACTTC CASNRPGGYEQYF
NA TRBJ1-2 many TRBV7-9 TGTGCCAGCAGTAGCCGGGGGCAGGCGCGCTATGGCTACACCTTC CASSSRGQARYGYTF
NA TRBJ2-1 many TRBV15 TGTGCCACAGAGAGACCCTTCGGGCAGGGCTATGAGCAGTTCTTC CATERPFGQGYEQFF
TRBD1 TRBJ2-7 many TRBV19 TGTGCCACCTCGCCCGGGACAGGGGGCTCCTACGAGCAGTACTTC CATSPGTGGSYEQYF
NA TRBJ2-5 many TRBV7-2 TGTGCCAGCAGCTTAGGCTCAGGGCCCCAAGAGACCCAGTACTTC CASSLGSGPQETQYF
NA TRBJ2-5 few TRBV6-6 TGTGCCAGCAGTTACTCTCAGACAGCTATAGGAGAGACCCAGTACTTC CASSYSQTAIGETQYF
TRBD1 TRBJ2-7 many TRBV2 TGTGCCAGCAGTGAGAGGACAGGCAACGAGCAGTACTTC CASSERTGNEQYF
NA TRBJ2-5 many TRBV29-1 TGCAGCGTTTTGACAGTGCAAGAGACCCAGTACTTC CSVLTVQETQYF
NA TRBJ2-3 many TRBV7-9 TGTGCCAGCAGCGGGTTCAGGGCGACAGATACGCAGTATTTT CASSGFRATDTQYF
NA TRBJ2-1 many TRBV29-1 TGCAGCGTTGTTCCTGACAGCTCCTACAATGAGCAGTTCTTC CSVVPDSSYNEQFF
NA TRBJ1-3 many TRBV28 TGTGCCAGCAGTTTATTCGGACAGTCCTCTGGAAACACCATATATTTT CASSLFGQSSGNTIYF
NA TRBJ2-3 many TRBV29-1 TGCAGCCTGGCCCCGGGCACAGATACGCAGTATTTT CSLAPGTDTQYF
NA TRBJ1-2 many TRBV7-2 TGTGCCAGCAGCCCACAGGGTAACTATGGCTACACCTTC CASSPQGNYGYTF
TRBD1 TRBJ1-4 many TRBV7-2 TGTGCCAGCAGCTTAGTTCCCGCAGGGGGCTATGGGACTAATGAAAAACTGTTTTTT CASSLVPAGGYGTNEKLFF
TRBD2 TRBJ2-5 few TRBV5-4 TGTGCCAGCAGCTCTCCTCATGGACGGGAGGAAGAGACCCAGTACTTC CASSSPHGREEETQYF
TRBD1 TRBJ2-7 many TRBV28 TGTGCCAGCAGTTCACCGGGACAGGGGGCAGGCGAGCAGTACTTC CASSSPGQGAGEQYF
TRBD1 TRBJ1-1 NA TRBV18 TGTGCCAGCTCACCCAGGACAGGGAACACTGAAGCTTTCTTT CASSPRTGNTEAFF
NA TRBJ1-2 many TRBV5-6 TGTGCCAGCAGGTTGGGACAACTCTATGGCTACACCTTC CASRLGQLYGYTF
TRBD2 TRBJ2-3 few TRBV4-2 TGTGCCAGCAGCCGAGGACTAGCGGGGGCCGATTCTAGCACAGATACGCAGTATTTT CASSRGLAGADSSTDTQYF
NA TRBJ1-1 many TRBV28 TGTGCCAGCAGTATCCCGGGGGCGAACACTGAAGCTTTCTTT CASSIPGANTEAFF
TRBD1 TRBJ1-4 many TRBV28 TGTGCCAGCAGATATGGACAGGGGGCGAAGAAAAATGAAAAACTGTTTTTT CASRYGQGAKKNEKLFF